The rows below give T cell receptor beta chains drawn from one sample of a study of technical replicates of blood from several donors. The assay was immunoSEQ multiplex PCR, and TCRdb's table has in-frame clones only and misses some. The sample lists approximately 88,000 clones; roughly 96% were seen once. The sample taken for sequencing was T cells isolated from PBMCs. These receptors originate from a human donor in good health. Both conserved end residues are part of each CDR3. Each record gives: clone size, D gene, V gene, J gene, CDR3 protein, CDR3 DNA. D genes are given only for firm matches. Size tells how often a clone was seen (once, few, many) or the class of an expanded clone, and some rows leave it out.

.	.	TRBV9	TRBJ2-7	CASSFRREGDSSYEQYF	TGTGCCAGCAGCTTCCGGCGCGAGGGAGATAGCTCCTACGAGCAGTACTTC
.	.	TRBV28	TRBJ2-2	CASSLPWRETGELFF	TGTGCCAGCAGTCTTCCTTGGAGAGAAACCGGGGAGCTGTTTTTT
.	.	TRBV6-1	TRBJ1-1	CASSRHLTEAFF	TGTGCCAGCAGCCGACATCTAACTGAAGCTTTCTTT
.	.	TRBV10-2	TRBJ2-1	CASRTGSGNEQFF	TGCGCCAGCAGAACGGGAAGTGGTAATGAGCAGTTCTTC
.	.	TRBV9	TRBJ2-3	CASSVVGLTTDTQYF	TGTGCCAGCAGCGTAGTGGGACTCACCACAGATACGCAGTATTTT
.	.	TRBV19	TRBJ1-5	CASIRAGMAEPQHF	TGTGCCAGTATTCGGGCAGGGATGGCGGAGCCCCAGCATTTT
.	.	TRBV11-2	TRBJ2-2	CASSLVGGPANTGELFF	TGTGCCAGCAGCTTAGTAGGGGGACCCGCGAACACCGGGGAGCTGTTTTTT
.	.	TRBV27	TRBJ1-1	CASSPLRNTEAFF	TGTGCCAGCAGCCCACTAAGGAACACTGAAGCTTTCTTT
.	.	TRBV18	TRBJ2-4	CASSPRQTDRNIQYF	TGTGCCAGCTCACCCCGCCAGACAGATAGAAACATTCAGTACTTC
.	TRBD1	TRBV9	TRBJ1-5	CASSGDSATNQPQHF	TGTGCCAGCAGCGGGGACAGTGCTACCAATCAGCCCCAGCATTTT
.	.	TRBV7-9	TRBJ1-1	CASSSGRYKRDTEAFF	TGTGCCAGCAGCTCCGGAAGATATAAACGGGACACTGAAGCTTTCTTT
.	TRBD2	TRBV5-4	TRBJ2-3	CASSVAGTSSFYTQYF	TGTGCCAGCAGCGTCGCCGGGACTAGCAGTTTTTATACGCAGTATTTT
.	TRBD1	TRBV4-1	TRBJ1-5	CASSLTGNQPQHF	TGCGCCAGCAGCCTGACAGGGAATCAGCCCCAGCATTTT
once	.	TRBV2	TRBJ2-7	CASSESSFGSTSYEQYF	TGTGCCAGCAGTGAAAGTAGTTTCGGGAGTACTTCCTACGAGCAGTACTTC
.	.	TRBV5-5	TRBJ2-7	CASSHPTGAPLEQYF	TGTGCCAGCAGTCATCCCACAGGTGCCCCGTTGGAGCAGTACTTC
.	TRBD2	TRBV11-1	TRBJ2-1	CASTMGKEGLAYRNEQFF	TGTGCCAGCACCATGGGAAAAGAGGGACTAGCGTACCGGAATGAGCAGTTCTTC
.	TRBD1	TRBV28	TRBJ2-7	CASSLTGQGEDEQYF	TGTGCCAGCAGTCTGACGGGACAGGGTGAGGACGAGCAGTACTTC
.	TRBD2	TRBV4-3	TRBJ2-6	CASSETSGSGANVLTF	TGCGCCAGCAGCGAAACTAGCGGCTCTGGGGCCAACGTCCTGACTTTC
.	TRBD1	TRBV5-4	TRBJ1-3	CASSWGQGNTIYF	TGTGCCAGCAGCTGGGGACAGGGAAACACCATATATTTT
.	.	TRBV28	TRBJ1-1	CASSSRDMNTEAFF	TGTGCCAGCAGTTCCAGGGATATGAACACTGAAGCTTTCTTT
.	.	TRBV11-2	TRBJ2-7	CASSVIGSHYEQYF	TGTGCCAGCAGCGTTATTGGGAGTCACTACGAGCAGTACTTC
.	TRBD2	TRBV15	TRBJ2-5	CATSRLLASETQYF	TGTGCCACCAGCAGACTACTAGCGTCAGAGACCCAGTACTTC
.	.	TRBV25-1	TRBJ2-1	CASSLDSLGEQFF	TGTGCCAGCAGTTTGGACAGTTTGGGGGAGCAGTTCTTC
.	TRBD2	TRBV7-6	TRBJ2-7	CASSLATGLAGEEQYF	TGTGCCAGCAGCTTAGCCACCGGACTAGCGGGTGAAGAGCAGTACTTC
once	.	TRBV6-5	TRBJ1-2	CASSYGQLSNYGYTF	TGTGCCAGCAGTTACGGGCAACTGTCTAACTATGGCTACACCTTC
.	.	TRBV9	TRBJ1-4	CASSVEAPTEKLFF	TGTGCCAGCAGTGTAGAAGCACCAACTGAAAAACTGTTTTTT
.	TRBD2	TRBV7-2	TRBJ2-5	CASSLVPAGGPRETQYF	TGTGCCAGCAGCTTAGTCCCAGCGGGAGGGCCGAGAGAGACCCAGTACTTC
.	.	TRBV7-8	TRBJ1-3	CASSPAGFSGNTIYF	TGTGCCAGCAGCCCGGCGGGTTTCTCTGGAAACACCATATATTTT
.	.	TRBV2	TRBJ2-7	CASTDRTYEQYF	TGTGCCAGTACTGACAGGACCTACGAGCAGTACTTC
.	TRBD2	TRBV5-6	TRBJ2-1	CASSLEGLAGLYNEQFF	TGTGCCAGCAGCTTGGAGGGACTAGCTGGTTTATATAATGAGCAGTTCTTC
.	.	TRBV28	TRBJ1-3	CASSVLGNTIYF	TGTGCCAGCAGTGTTCTTGGAAACACCATATATTTT